Each of the 24 T cell receptor beta chains below was sequenced from the same sample in a study of cytomegalovirus exposure and HLA in healthy donors. Primers for the PCR totalled 60 Vbeta and 13 Jbeta. TCRdb's table, derived via immunoSEQ multiplex PCR, lists solely in-frame clones and lacks some. This sample has tens of thousands of clones, with approximately 78% found just once. The sequencing input was PBMCs. Receptors were obtained from a woman between 40 and 55 years old in good health and CMV-seropositive.

The chain is built from TRBV29-1 and TRBJ2-1, with TRBD2 matching 10 bases. This CDR3 is 14 amino acids long. Germline V lookup: CDR1 SQVTM, CDR2 ANQGSEA. The V and J ends lost 5 bases and 6 bases, in that order; junction bases with no gene match: 7. The DNA for the CDR3 is TGCAGCGTTTTCCAGCTAGCGGGAGCCAATGAGCAGTTCTTC. Translating gives CSVFQLAGANEQFF.

The chain joins TRBV25-1 to TRBJ1-5; unclear D gene. The germline CDR1 and CDR2 sequences are MGHDK and SYGVNS. The CDR3 has 12 residues. Trimming cost V 5 bases and J 0 bases, with 2 bases left between them. CDR3 in amino acids: CASSRSNQPQHF. The DNA for the CDR3 is TGTGCCAGCAGTCGTAGCAATCAGCCCCAGCATTTT. Complete variable domain (other parts from reference TRBV25-1 and TRBJ1-5): EADIYQTPRYLVIGTGKKITLECSQTMGHDKMYWYQQDPGMELHLIHYSYGVNSTEKGDLSSESTVSRIRTEHFPLTLESARPSHTSQYLCASSRSNQPQHFGDGTRLSIL.

This chain joins TRBV13 and TRBJ2-1, with 9 bases lining up with TRBD2. This CDR3 comprises 14 residues. Per germline, CDR1 PRHDT and CDR2 FYEKMQ (reference sequence). J was trimmed by 8 bases and V by 3 bases; bases with no gene match: 5. CDR3 nucleotides: TGTGCCAGCAGCTTGGCGGGAGGGCCCGATGAGCAGTTCTTC. Translated, it gives CASSLAGGPDEQFF. Based on the CDR3 plus reference TRBV13 and TRBJ2-1, the full variable domain is AAGVIQSPRHLIKEKRETATLKCYPIPRHDTVYWYQQGPGQDPQFLISFYEKMQSDKGSIPDRFSAQQFSDYHSELNMSSLELGDSALYFCASSLAGGPDEQFFGPGTRLTVL.

Comment on this clone: This sample includes further DNA sequences coding for the same CDR3. The rearrangement links TRBV29-1 to TRBJ2-5; a weak D match, TRBD1 (5 bases). From germline, CDR1 is SQVTM and CDR2 ANQGSEA. The V end lost 1 base, the J end lost 5 bases, and 8 bases lay between the germline ends. There are 12 residues in the CDR3. Written as DNA, the CDR3 is TGCAGCGTTGAAGGGGGCGGTGAGACCCAGTACTTC. This gives the protein CSVEGGGETQYF.

This sequence joins TRBV7-2 and TRBJ2-2; unclear D gene. V shed 4 bases and J shed 8 bases, with 8 bases lying between them. CDR3 length equals 12 residues. The germline gives CDR1 SGHTA, CDR2 FQGNSA. The CDR3 nucleotides read TGTGCCAGCAGCTCACTGCGAGGGGAGCTGTTTTTT. Amino acid sequence: CASSSLRGELFF.

The rearrangement uses TRBV5-1 and TRBJ1-5, with D possibly TRBD1 on 5 matching bases. Trimming pared 1 base from V and 7 bases from J, leaving 12 bases between. Germline-derived CDR1 and CDR2 are SGHRS and YFSETQ. The length of the CDR3 is 14 residues. In DNA form, the CDR3 reads TGCGCCAGCAGCTTGTCGGCGGGGGAACAGCCCCAGCATTTT. This translates into CASSLSAGEQPQHF.

This clone was observed a single time. The chain has TRBV7-2 and TRBJ2-5; a weak D match, TRBD2 (5 bases). Germline V gives CDR1 SGHTA, CDR2 FQGNSA. There are 16 residues in the CDR3. The V and J ends lost 2 bases and 4 bases respectively, with 17 bases between them. The CDR3, as DNA: TGTGCCAGCAGCTTATCGGGCGCTTTTGGAGGAGAGACCCAGTACTTC. This gives the protein CASSLSGAFGGETQYF. Based on the CDR3 plus reference TRBV7-2 and TRBJ2-5, the full variable domain is GAGVSQSPSNKVTEKGKDVELRCDPISGHTALYWYRQSLGQGLEFLIYFQGNSAPDKSGLPSDRFSAERTGGSVSTLTIQRTQQEDSAVYLCASSLSGAFGGETQYFGPGTRLLVL.

The chain couples TRBV9 to TRBJ2-3; TRBD2 aligns across 13 bases. Germline lookup yields CDR1 SGDLS and CDR2 YYNGEE. The ends lost 3 bases at V and 4 bases at J; junction bases unmatched: 5. There are 16 residues in the CDR3. The CDR3 sequence is CASSAGLAGDPDTQYF. For the CDR3, the DNA is TGTGCCAGCAGCGCCGGACTAGCGGGAGACCCAGATACGCAGTATTTT.

The V call is TRBV10-3, the J call TRBJ2-7, with TRBD2 as a possible D gene (6 bases). Between the trimmed V and J ends, which lost 8 bases and 5 bases, there was a span of 16 bases. Germline lookup yields CDR1 ENHRY and CDR2 SYGVKD. The CDR3 consists of 13 residues. CDR3 coding DNA: TGTGCCATCGACGGGGGTCGAGCCGACGAGCAGTACTTC. This translates into CAIDGGRADEQYF.

CDR3 sequence reads: CAIRRGQENEQYF. CDR3 DNA: TGTGCCATCAGAAGGGGACAGGAGAACGAGCAGTACTTC. The chain has TRBV10-3 and TRBJ2-7; the match to TRBD1 covers 8 bases. The CDR3 runs to 13 residues. V lost 6 bases to trimming and J lost 5 bases; unmatched junction nucleotides: 6. CDR1 is ENHRY and CDR2 is SYGVKD in the germline V gene.

This rearrangement joins TRBV5-1 to TRBJ2-5, with D tentatively TRBD2 (6 bases). Germline CDR1 SGHRS, CDR2 YFSETQ. The CDR3 consists of 13 residues. V gave up 3 bases and J gave up 7 bases, with 13 bases separating them. The CDR3 loop reads CASSSGLPGTQYF. CDR3 nucleotide sequence: TGCGCCAGCAGCTCGGGACTCCCAGGGACCCAGTACTTC.

The chain carries TRBV25-1 and TRBJ1-4; no reliable D call. V lost 8 bases to trimming and J lost 0 bases, with 10 bases between them. This CDR3 has 14 residues. CDR1 is MGHDK, CDR2 SYGVNS, per germline. DNA of the CDR3: TGTGCCAGCCGTCGTACTGCAACTAATGAAAAACTGTTTTTT. Its translation is CASRRTATNEKLFF.

This chain uses TRBV7-2 with TRBJ1-3; D is possibly TRBD1 (6 bases). This CDR3 region has 14 residues. V was pared by 6 bases and J by 3 bases, with 12 bases between. The germline gives CDR1 SGHTA, CDR2 FQGNSA. Here the CDR3 DNA reads TGTGCCAGCAGGTCACAGGGTGGTGGAAACACCATATATTTT. It yields the protein CASRSQGGGNTIYF.

The CDR3 sequence: CASSLTETNTEAFF. Written as DNA, the CDR3 is TGTGCCAGCAGTCTGACAGAGACGAACACTGAAGCTTTCTTT. The rearrangement links TRBV28 to TRBJ1-1, with D perhaps matching TRBD1 (5 bases). The CDR3 covers 14 residues. The germline CDR1 and CDR2 sequences are MDHEN and SYDVKM. V was clipped by 5 bases and J by 1 base, with 11 bases between them.

The rearrangement uses TRBV27 and TRBJ1-1; 7 bases match TRBD1. Germline V gene data show CDR1 as MNHEY and CDR2 as SMNVEV (reference sequence). V was clipped by 4 bases and J by 0 bases; unmatched bases: 2. The CDR3 covers 14 residues. The CDR3 is CASSSTGMNTEAFF. The CDR3, as DNA: TGTGCCAGCAGTTCGACAGGGATGAACACTGAAGCTTTCTTT.

This chain uses TRBV27 with TRBJ2-7; D is possibly TRBD1 (5 bases). Germline CDR1 reads MNHEY; CDR2 reads SMNVEV (reference sequence). The germline V and J ends were trimmed by 0 bases and 7 bases, with 10 bases remaining between them. The length of the CDR3 is 13 residues. Here the CDR3 reads CASSLSMGREQYF. The CDR3 DNA follows: TGTGCCAGCAGTTTATCGATGGGGCGGGAGCAGTACTTC.

The CDR3 sequence: CASSEGGAQETQYF. In nucleotides, the CDR3 is TGTGCCAGCAGCGAGGGGGGGGCCCAAGAGACCCAGTACTTC. This chain links TRBV9 with TRBJ2-5; D possibly corresponds to TRBD2 (7 bases). The ends were cut back, 3 bases at V and 1 base at J, with 10 bases in the middle. The germline gives CDR1 SGDLS, CDR2 YYNGEE. CDR3 length: 14 amino acids.

The J gene is TRBJ2-5, the V gene TRBV5-1; 9 positions match TRBD2. Germline V CDR1 and CDR2: SGHRS, YFSETQ. V shed 0 bases and J 1 base; nucleotides not matched to a gene: 10. The CDR3 consists of 18 residues. CDR3: CASSLAGLAGGSQETQYF. CDR3 DNA: TGCGCCAGCAGCTTGGCGGGACTAGCCGGAGGGTCCCAAGAGACCCAGTACTTC.

V is TRBV21-1 and J is TRBJ1-5; the table gives TRBD1 as D, unverified against the DNA. TRBV21-1 is listed as a pseudogene. There are 14 residues in the CDR3. This CDR3 reads CASADSYSNQPQHF. As DNA, the CDR3 is TGTGCCAGTGCCGACAGCTATAGCAATCAGCCCCAGCATTTT.

The gene calls are TRBV7-9 and TRBJ1-2; TRBD1 agrees at 7 bases. CDR1 and CDR2 (germline): SEHNR, FQNEAQ (reference sequence). The CDR3 has 16 amino acids. Trimming took 4 bases from V and 5 from J; bases not matched to a gene: 13. Here the CDR3 reads CASSSGTEHNLYGYTF. The CDR3 DNA sequence: TGTGCCAGCAGCTCTGGGACAGAGCACAATTTGTATGGCTACACCTTC.

The gene calls are TRBV5-6 and TRBJ1-6; 7 bases are shared with TRBD1. In germline, CDR1 is SGHDT, CDR2 YYEEEE. This CDR3 region has 15 residues. After removal of 4 bases from V and 4 bases from J, the junction contained 5 bases not matched to a gene. CDR3 nucleotide sequence: TGTGCCAGCAGCAGGGACAGTTTTTATAATTCACCCCTCCACTTT. This translates into CASSRDSFYNSPLHF.

This sequence joins TRBV5-4 and TRBJ2-3; 9 nucleotides agree with TRBD2. The trim removed 7 bases at V and 1 base at J, leaving 10 bases unmatched. The CDR3 runs 16 residues. CDR1 is SGHNT, CDR2 YYREEE, per germline (reference sequence). CDR3 nucleotides: TGTGCCAGCTCGGGTGACGGCGGGAGGGGCACAGATACGCAGTATTTT. Residues: CASSGDGGRGTDTQYF.

This clone was detected once. This rearrangement joins TRBV27 to TRBJ2-3; perhaps TRBD2 as D (5 bases). V lost 6 bases and J 2 bases, leaving 21 bases between the germline ends. The V gene's germline CDR1 is MNHEY and CDR2 SMNVEV (reference sequence). This CDR3 has 17 residues. The CDR3 DNA reads as TGTGCCAGCAGCCAGCGGAAATACGGGGAGAACACAGATACGCAGTATTTT. Translation: CASSQRKYGENTDTQYF.

The chain has TRBV19 and TRBJ2-7; 8 nucleotides match TRBD1. V shed 5 bases and J 1 base; nucleotides not matched to a gene: 4. The CDR3 covers 14 residues. Germline-derived CDR1 and CDR2 are LNHDA and SQIVND (reference sequence). CDR3 region: CASSPGQVSYEQYF. In DNA, the CDR3 is TGTGCCAGTAGTCCGGGACAGGTGTCCTACGAGCAGTACTTC.